This TCR beta chain comes out of a study of T-cell reconstitution after alpha-beta-depleted transplantation in children. Whole-study results and caveats: Approximately two months post-transplant, alpha-beta T cells reportedly originated from several hundred expanded graft clones. Recipient T cells and thymic progenitors that survived gave rise to the high TCRbeta diversity observed at day 60 in some patients. Most T-cell counts and diversity one year after the transplant came from T cells that were newly produced.

V lost 6 bases to trimming and J lost 2 bases, with 13 bases between them. CDR3 length: 15 residues. Germline-derived CDR1 and CDR2 are SEHNR and FQNEAQ (reference sequence). The library targeted TCRbeta and was prepared with unique molecular identifiers. TCRdb reprocessed the PCR reads with MiXCR, giving one entry per CDR3 protein. The table shows hundreds of thousands of distinct CDR3 sequences, with about 15% occurring only once. About this clonotype: Its antigen is not known. The CDR3 carries no conserved terminal phenylalanine or tryptophan, so it likely arises from a read error.

This sequence joins TRBV7-9 and TRBJ1-4; D remains unclear. The sequences come from PBMCs, mostly from graft donor cells, collected 360 days after TCRalphabeta/CD19-depleted stem cell transplant. This clonotype was obtained from a male patient aged 2-15 years who had a stem cell transplant for acute lymphoblastic leukemia, so the T cells may come from the graft donor. The CDR3 DNA sequence: TGTGCCAGCAGTCCTGATCCGGTTACTAATGAAAAACTGTTTTCT. Amino acids: CASSPDPVTNEKLFS.